This entry lists 26 T cell receptor beta chains sequenced from one sample in a study of lymphopenia after photon versus proton radiotherapy. The repertoire was sequenced with immunoSEQ multiplex PCR; TCRdb's copy has only in-frame clones and lacks some. Here the sample spans more than 5,000 clones, roughly nine tenths being singletons. This specimen was peripheral blood, taken from a patient treated with photon-based radiotherapy. These TCRs come from a man between 60 and 75 years old with cholangiocarcinoma.

The V gene is TRBV7-6, the J gene TRBJ1-3; perhaps TRBD1 as D (5 bases). The CDR3 extends over 16 amino acids. The V gene's germline CDR1 is SGHVS and CDR2 FNYEAQ. V was trimmed by 5 bases and J by 0 bases, leaving 14 bases between them. The CDR3 reads CASSEGPGYSGNTIYF. The CDR3 DNA sequence: TGTGCCAGCAGCGAGGGACCGGGATACTCTGGAAACACCATATATTTT.

This clone was seen once. The chain carries TRBV11-2 and TRBJ2-7; possibly TRBD1 or TRBD2 for D (6 bases each). Trimming took 2 bases from V and 4 from J, leaving 12 bases between them. The CDR3 runs to 14 residues. The germline V gene has CDR1 SGHAT and CDR2 FQNNGV. The CDR3 spells CASSLSEGGYEQYF. The CDR3 DNA reads as TGTGCCAGCAGCTTATCAGAAGGGGGGTACGAGCAGTACTTC.

In nucleotides, the CDR3 is TGTGCCAGCAGCTTGGGACAGGGATGGGGCACAGATACGCAGTATTTT. Its translation is CASSLGQGWGTDTQYF. The chain combines TRBV5-6 with TRBJ2-3; TRBD1 agrees at 7 bases. The ends lost 0 bases at V and 1 base at J; junction bases unmatched: 5. Germline V CDR1 and CDR2: SGHDT, YYEEEE. CDR3 size: 16 residues.

J is TRBJ1-1 and V is TRBV5-4; weak D call: TRBD1 (5 bases). This CDR3 spans 15 amino acids. The germline V and J ends were trimmed by 0 bases and 2 bases, with 11 bases remaining between them. Germline-derived CDR1 and CDR2 are SGHNT and YYREEE (reference sequence). The DNA for the CDR3 is TGTGCCAGCAGCTTGGGACAGAGTCTTAACACTGAAGCTTTCTTT. Translating it yields CASSLGQSLNTEAFF. The full variable domain, in which reference TRBV5-4 and TRBJ1-1 provide the parts outside the CDR3, is ETGVTQSPTHLIKTRGQQVTLRCSSQSGHNTVSWYQQALGQGPQFIFQYYREEENGRGNFPPRFSGLQFPNYSSELNVNALELDDSALYLCASSLGQSLNTEAFFGQGTRLTVV.

The rearrangement uses TRBV10-1 and TRBJ2-2; D is undetermined. The germline CDR1 and CDR2 sequences are WNHNN and SYGVQD (reference sequence). This CDR3 region has 12 residues. Trimming removed 4 bases at V and 4 bases at J, with 4 bases between. The CDR3 sequence is CASSGATGELFF. CDR3 nucleotides: TGCGCCAGCAGTGGGGCCACCGGGGAGCTGTTTTTT.

The rearrangement links TRBV5-1 to TRBJ2-7, with TRBD2 identical over 14 bases. This CDR3 comprises 16 residues. Trimming cost V 4 bases and J 5 bases; bases outside gene matches: 8. Germline CDR1 reads SGHRS; CDR2 reads YFSETQ. The CDR3 loop is CASSLSGTSGSNEQYF. The DNA for the CDR3 is TGCGCCAGCAGCCTATCCGGGACTAGCGGGAGTAACGAGCAGTACTTC.

The J gene is TRBJ2-1, the V gene TRBV18, with a tentative D call TRBD2 (5 bases). There are 12 residues in the CDR3. Germline CDR1 KGHSH, CDR2 LQKENI. The ends were cut back, 3 bases at V and 8 bases at J, with 8 bases in the middle. In DNA form, the CDR3 reads TGTGCCAGCTCACCTGAGGAGGATGAGCAGTTCTTC. This gives the protein CASSPEEDEQFF.

The chain uses TRBV6-1 and TRBJ1-4; the D gene is possibly TRBD1 (6 bases). CDR1 and CDR2 (germline): MNHNS, SASEGT. Deletions cut 4 bases from V and 3 bases from J, with 18 bases between. There are 17 residues in the CDR3. CDR3 in DNA: TGTGCCAGCAGTGCCGAATTAGGACAGCTCTCTAATGAAAAACTGTTTTTT. Encoded protein: CASSAELGQLSNEKLFF.

This chain links TRBV7-2 with TRBJ1-1, with D perhaps matching TRBD1 (5 bases). CDR1 and CDR2 from the germline V gene are SGHTA and FQGNSA. Trimming left V 6 bases short and J 1 base short, with 15 bases between. The CDR3 spans 15 residues. The CDR3 spells CASRVQGSSNTEAFF. The CDR3 DNA reads as TGTGCCAGCAGGGTCCAGGGATCCTCGAACACTGAAGCTTTCTTT.

The chain carries TRBV6-5 and TRBJ2-5; D unclear. This CDR3 is built from 13 residues. CDR1 and CDR2 from the germline V gene are MNHEY and SVGAGI. Trimming removed 6 bases from V and 2 bases from J, with 10 bases in between. This CDR3 is CASSTTTQETQYF. The CDR3 DNA sequence: TGTGCCAGCAGCACTACTACACAAGAGACCCAGTACTTC.

The V and J genes are TRBV18 and TRBJ2-7, with D perhaps TRBD2 (5 bases). Germline CDR1 and CDR2: KGHSH and LQKENI. Between the trimmed V and J ends, which lost 5 bases and 5 bases, there was a span of 13 bases. The CDR3 sequence is 13 residues long. CDR3 nucleotide sequence: TGTGCCAGCTCATTCGGGGATCGGAACGAGCAGTACTTC. It encodes CASSFGDRNEQYF.

The rearrangement joins TRBV5-4 to TRBJ2-1; D gene ambiguous. Germline CDR1 SGHNT, CDR2 YYREEE (reference sequence). The CDR3 runs to 13 residues. V was pared by 3 bases and J by 9 bases, with 13 bases between. The CDR3 DNA reads as TGTGCCAGCAGCTCCGACCTAGGCAGTGAGCAGTTCTTC. Its protein is CASSSDLGSEQFF.

The chain is built from TRBV27 and TRBJ2-2; TRBD1 aligns across 7 bases. The CDR3 consists of 15 residues. With 3 bases clipped from V and 0 bases from J, the junction kept 1 base outside the gene matches. Germline-derived CDR1 and CDR2 are MNHEY and SMNVEV (reference sequence). The CDR3 protein is CASSFDRANTGELFF. CDR3 coding DNA: TGTGCCAGCAGTTTTGACAGGGCGAACACCGGGGAGCTGTTTTTT.

In this sample, this clone turned up a few times. The chain couples TRBV7-3 to TRBJ2-3; D perhaps matches TRBD2 (6 bases). The V end was cut by 5 bases, the J end by 1 base, with 7 bases between. The CDR3 sequence is 13 residues long. The germline V gene has CDR1 SGHTA and CDR2 FQGTGA. CDR3 bases: TGTGCCAGCAGCCCGGGGGGCACAGATACGCAGTATTTT. Translating it yields CASSPGGTDTQYF.

The J gene is TRBJ2-7, the V gene TRBV6-5, with TRBD1 matching over 9 bases. The trim removed 4 bases at V and 3 bases at J, leaving 10 bases unmatched. The V gene's germline CDR1 is MNHEY and CDR2 SVGAGI. The CDR3 contains 16 residues. The CDR3 is CASSWGADRGGYEQYF. CDR3 in DNA: TGTGCCAGCAGTTGGGGGGCGGACAGGGGTGGCTACGAGCAGTACTTC.

The chain couples TRBV7-9 to TRBJ2-7; 9 positions agree with TRBD1. From germline, CDR1 is SEHNR and CDR2 FQNEAQ (reference sequence). There are 15 residues in the CDR3. Losses at the gene ends were 4 bases for V and 3 bases for J; bases not matched to a gene: 7. In DNA, the CDR3 is TGTGCCAGCAGCTCGTCACGGGACAGGGTCTACGAGCAGTACTTC. Translated: CASSSSRDRVYEQYF.

The V gene is TRBV7-9, the J gene TRBJ1-2; D perhaps matches TRBD1 (5 bases). Germline values: CDR1 SEHNR, CDR2 FQNEAQ (reference sequence). The V and J ends lost 2 bases and 6 bases respectively, with 13 bases between them. The CDR3 covers 14 residues. The CDR3 reads CASSLKGGGNGYTF. The CDR3 DNA is TGTGCCAGCAGCTTAAAAGGCGGGGGGAATGGCTACACCTTC.

This chain joins TRBV7-7 and TRBJ2-3; possibly TRBD2 for D (6 bases). The CDR3 sequence is 15 residues long. Trimming shortened V by 1 base and J by 0 bases, and 8 bases separated the two germline ends. In germline, CDR1 is SSHAT, CDR2 FNYEAQ (reference sequence). CDR3 in amino acids: CASSLGGESTDTQYF. DNA of the CDR3: TGTGCCAGCAGCTTAGGGGGGGAGAGCACAGATACGCAGTATTTT. Based on the CDR3 plus reference TRBV7-7 and TRBJ2-3, the full variable domain is GAGVSQSPRYKVTKRGQDVTLRCDPISSHATLYWYQQALGQGPEFLTYFNYEAQPDKSGLPSDRFSAERPEGSISTLTIQRTEQRDSAMYRCASSLGGESTDTQYFGPGTRLTVL.

This chain connects TRBV28 to TRBJ2-5, with TRBD1 matching over 8 bases. There are 15 residues in the CDR3. J gave up 9 bases and V 6 bases, and 15 bases lay outside the gene matches. The germline CDR1 and CDR2 sequences are MDHEN and SYDVKM. CDR3 amino acids: CASSSIGQGRLSQYF. DNA of the CDR3: TGTGCCAGCAGCAGCATAGGACAGGGAAGGTTGTCCCAGTACTTC.

The genes are TRBV2 and TRBJ2-7, with 8 bases aligning to TRBD2. The CDR3 contains 14 residues. Germline assignment: CDR1 SNHLY and CDR2 FYNNEI. The V segment lost 4 bases and the J segment 4 bases; nucleotides outside the gene matches: 6. The CDR3, as DNA: TGTGCCAGCAGTGTTAGCGGGACCGGGTACGAGCAGTACTTC. As protein: CASSVSGTGYEQYF.

J is TRBJ2-7 and V is TRBV18, with D tentatively TRBD2 (5 bases). The CDR3 covers 15 residues. Per the germline V gene, CDR1 is KGHSH and CDR2 is LQKENI. Trimming took off 3 bases at V and 7 bases at J, with 19 bases between the two ends. DNA of the CDR3: TGTGCCAGCTCACCTGAGGACGATCCCTCGGGAGAGCAGTACTTC. Protein: CASSPEDDPSGEQYF.

The CDR3 nucleotides are TGTGCCAGCAGCCCTCCTGGGGGGTTGCGTAATGAGCAGTTCTTC. Translation gives CASSPPGGLRNEQFF. The chain uses TRBV13 and TRBJ2-1, with a possible D match to TRBD2 (6 bases). This CDR3 spans 15 amino acids. Germline V gene lookup returns CDR1 PRHDT and CDR2 FYEKMQ (reference sequence). The V and J ends lost 5 bases and 7 bases respectively, with 18 bases between them.

This clone has just one count. This chain joins TRBV11-3 and TRBJ2-3, with 9 bases fitting TRBD1. V shed 5 bases and J 6 bases; nucleotides not matched to a gene: 6. This CDR3 is 14 amino acids long. CDR1 SGHNT and CDR2 YENEEA come from the germline V gene. CDR3 in DNA: TGTGCCAGCAGCCTGGGACAGGGTGGGGATACGCAGTATTTT. Translated, it gives CASSLGQGGDTQYF.

This clone occurred once. The chain joins TRBV6-5 to TRBJ1-5; perhaps TRBD1 as D (5 bases). This CDR3 has 15 amino acids. Trimming stripped 4 bases from V and 7 bases from J, with 17 bases between. Looked up from germline, CDR1 is MNHEY and CDR2 is SVGAGI. DNA of the CDR3: TGTGCCAGCAGTTCCCGGGCTGAGGGGAGGCAGCCCCAGCATTTT. Its protein is CASSSRAEGRQPQHF.

The chain is built from TRBV7-2 and TRBJ2-1; a possible D gene is TRBD1 (6 bases). The CDR3 is made up of 13 amino acids. Trimming left V 6 bases short and J 5 bases short, with 11 bases between. Germline loops: CDR1 SGHTA, CDR2 FQGNSA. Written as DNA, the CDR3 is TGTGCCAGCAGAAGACGACAGGACAATGAGCAGTTCTTC. It is translated as CASRRRQDNEQFF.

The V and J genes are TRBV5-1 and TRBJ2-7, with D possibly TRBD1 on 6 matching bases. CDR1 and CDR2 (germline): SGHRS, YFSETQ. This CDR3 is 15 amino acids long. The germline V and J ends were trimmed by 3 bases and 2 bases, with 15 bases remaining between them. The CDR3 reads CASSYSQGITYEQYF. In DNA form, the CDR3 reads TGCGCCAGCAGCTATTCGCAGGGGATAACCTACGAGCAGTACTTC.